Sequencing of this T cell receptor beta chain was carried out in a study of OX40 agonist ivuxolimab in advanced cancers. Here immunoSEQ multiplex PCR was the method, and the copy in TCRdb shows in-frame clones only, minus some. This table holds fewer than 55,000 clones, approximately 87% found once. With baseline, cycle 4 day 1, and cycle 7 day 1 as timepoints, blood was sampled. Germline values: CDR1 SGDLS, CDR2 YYNGEE. Trimming at V came to 3 bases and at J to 6 bases, leaving 10 bases not matched to a gene. The CDR3 extends over 18 amino acids. The receptor was derived from an adult with an advanced solid tumor such as melanoma, head and neck, liver or kidney cancer. The source was CD4+ or CD8+ T cells sorted from blood, collected in a trial of the OX40 agonist ivuxolimab. This chain connects TRBV9 to TRBJ2-2; TRBD2 matches 14 bases. The CDR3 reads CASSGRLAGGPFSGELFF. DNA of the CDR3: TGTGCCAGCAGCGGAAGACTAGCGGGGGGGCCCTTTTCCGGGGAGCTGTTTTTT.